A single sample is the source of the 20 T cell receptor beta chains below, sequenced in a study of CD8 T cells in Susac syndrome. The RNA, about 0.45 to 1 ug, was put through reverse transcription using random hexamers. MiXCR, run by TCRdb on the immunoSEQ multiplex PCR reads, gives a single entry per CDR3 protein. This table has roughly 140,000 distinct CDR3 sequences, nearly 97% appearing once. Sequencing was performed on CD4+ T cells from PBMCs. The receptors were sampled from a human donor with Susac syndrome.

The chain couples TRBV29-1 to TRBJ2-5; D unclear. Germline V gives CDR1 SQVTM, CDR2 ANQGSEA. The CDR3 covers 13 residues. V gave up 5 bases and J gave up 5 bases, with 15 bases separating them. This CDR3 reads CSVSDPTRETQYF. The CDR3 region has the DNA TGCAGCGTTTCTGACCCTACGAGGGAGACCCAGTACTTC.

The rearrangement links TRBV3-1 to TRBJ2-1; D remains unclear. The length of the CDR3 is 14 residues. V dropped 2 bases and J dropped 7 bases, with 12 bases sitting between them. Germline CDR1 reads LGHDT; CDR2 reads YNNKEL (reference sequence). DNA of the CDR3: TGTGCCAGCAGCCAACCGGAGAGCAGGAATGAGCAGTTCTTC. Its protein is CASSQPESRNEQFF.

J is TRBJ2-7 and V is TRBV3-1; no firm D call. V lost 0 bases and J 11 bases, leaving 8 bases between the germline ends. The germline V gene has CDR1 LGHDT and CDR2 YNNKEL (reference sequence). The CDR3 extends over 11 amino acids. The CDR3 nucleotides are TGTGCCAGCAGCCAAGACGCCCTAGAGTACTTC. Translating it yields CASSQDALEYF.

This chain links TRBV23-1 with TRBJ1-2, with no clear D. TRBV23-1 belongs to the ORF category, with a function that is uncertain. Trimming removed 0 bases from V and 2 bases from J, with 10 bases in between. The CDR3 is 15 residues long. This CDR3 reads CASSQSVGRNYGYTF. The CDR3 nucleotides are TGCGCCAGCAGTCAATCAGTAGGGAGGAACTATGGCTACACCTTC.

This sequence joins TRBV14 and TRBJ1-6; the D gene is possibly TRBD1 (6 bases). The CDR3 runs to 13 residues. From germline, CDR1 is SGHDN and CDR2 FVKESK. V lost 5 bases, J lost 9 bases, and 11 bases lay in between. The DNA of the CDR3 is TGTGCCAGCAGCGGGGGCTTACGTTCACCCCTCCACTTT. This sequence encodes CASSGGLRSPLHF.

The genes are TRBV4-1 and TRBJ2-1, with 8 bases aligning to TRBD1. This CDR3 contains 16 residues. After removal of 2 bases from V and 8 bases from J, the junction contained 11 bases not matched to a gene. Germline V gene data show CDR1 as MGHRA and CDR2 as YSYEKL. The CDR3, as DNA: TGCGCCAGCAGCCAATCTACAGGGGGATCCCCTCATGAGCAGTTCTTC. Its translation is CASSQSTGGSPHEQFF.

The chain carries TRBV20-1 and TRBJ1-2; D uncertain. Germline V CDR1 and CDR2: DFQATT, SNEGSKA (reference sequence). There are 13 residues in the CDR3. The germline V and J ends were trimmed by 1 base and 4 bases, with 10 bases remaining between them. The CDR3 protein is CSARAPESYGYTF. CDR3 nucleotide sequence: TGCAGTGCTAGAGCCCCAGAGAGCTATGGCTACACCTTC.

The chain links TRBV5-1 to TRBJ2-3, with 8 bases matching TRBD1. CDR1 SGHRS and CDR2 YFSETQ come from the germline V gene. This CDR3 spans 14 amino acids. J lost 5 bases, V lost 4 bases, and 6 bases had no gene match. The CDR3 nucleotides read TGCGCCAGCAGCCCTTCGGACAGGGAAGATACGCAGTATTTT. It translates to CASSPSDREDTQYF.

The J gene is TRBJ1-1, the V gene TRBV29-1, with D tentatively TRBD1 (5 bases). Between the trimmed V and J ends, which lost 7 bases and 1 base, there was a span of 10 bases. Per the germline V gene, CDR1 is SQVTM and CDR2 is ANQGSEA. The CDR3 is 12 amino acids. The DNA for the CDR3 is TGCAGCGCCGGGGGGTCGAACACTGAAGCTTTCTTT. Translating gives CSAGGSNTEAFF.

The chain uses TRBV3-1 and TRBJ2-5; D gene uncertain. Germline-derived CDR1 and CDR2 are LGHDT and YNNKEL (reference sequence). The V end was cut by 0 bases, the J end by 7 bases, with 3 bases between. The CDR3 extends over 11 amino acids. CDR3 in DNA: TGTGCCAGCAGCCAAGAAAGGACCCAGTACTTC. Its protein product is CASSQERTQYF.

This clonotype was detected once. The V call is TRBV18, the J call TRBJ1-5; D remains unclear. Trimming removed 3 bases at V and 5 bases at J, with 5 bases between. CDR1 and CDR2 from the germline V gene are KGHSH and LQKENI. The CDR3 totals 12 residues. DNA for the CDR3: TGTGCCAGCTCACCGGGCGATCAGCCCCAGCATTTT. Translated, it gives CASSPGDQPQHF.

This sequence joins TRBV5-1 and TRBJ2-2; D may be TRBD1 (6 bases). The ends were cut back, 1 base at V and 3 bases at J, with 13 bases in the middle. Germline assignment: CDR1 SGHRS and CDR2 YFSETQ. The CDR3 runs to 16 residues. The CDR3 DNA reads as TGCGCCAGCAGCTTGAGGGGGAGAGGGGACACCGGGGAGCTGTTTTTT. It yields the protein CASSLRGRGDTGELFF.

The chain has TRBV19 and TRBJ2-5, with 8 bases lining up with TRBD1. Germline V gene sequence: CDR1 LNHDA, CDR2 SQIVND (reference sequence). Losses at the gene ends were 6 bases for V and 4 bases for J; bases not matched to a gene: 7. The CDR3 loop spans 14 amino acids. The CDR3 spells CASRGTGEGETQYF. The CDR3 nucleotides are TGTGCCAGTAGGGGGACAGGTGAAGGAGAGACCCAGTACTTC.

CDR3 in amino acids: CSAAWGSSQPQHF. CDR3 nucleotide sequence: TGCAGCGCCGCGTGGGGATCGAGTCAGCCCCAGCATTTT. The J gene is TRBJ1-5, the V gene TRBV29-1; no definite D call. Between the trimmed V and J ends, which lost 7 bases and 6 bases, there was a span of 16 bases. The germline gives CDR1 SQVTM, CDR2 ANQGSEA. The CDR3 contains 13 residues.

The chain recombines TRBV4-1 with TRBJ2-5; D is unresolved. Germline values: CDR1 MGHRA, CDR2 YSYEKL. V was pared by 0 bases and J by 4 bases, with 12 bases between. The length of the CDR3 is 15 residues. The CDR3 region is CASSQDERGRETQYF. The CDR3 DNA reads as TGCGCCAGCAGCCAAGATGAACGTGGGCGAGAGACCCAGTACTTC.

The rearrangement uses TRBV20-1 and TRBJ2-7; no definite D call. Germline loops: CDR1 DFQATT, CDR2 SNEGSKA (reference sequence). The CDR3 covers 12 residues. The V end was cut by 1 base, the J end by 2 bases, with 6 bases between. The CDR3 sequence is CSARALAYEQYF. The CDR3, as DNA: TGCAGTGCTAGAGCCCTAGCCTACGAGCAGTACTTC.

V and J are TRBV20-1 and TRBJ2-3; D may be TRBD1 (6 bases). Germline V gene lookup returns CDR1 DFQATT and CDR2 SNEGSKA (reference sequence). CDR3 length: 10 residues. V was trimmed by 6 bases and J by 7 bases, leaving 8 bases between them. CDR3 sequence reads: CSARGNTQYF. In nucleotides, the CDR3 is TGCAGTGCAAGGGGGAATACGCAGTATTTT.

This rearrangement joins TRBV23-1 to TRBJ2-7; D might be TRBD2 (5 bases). TRBV23-1 is marked as an open reading frame, function uncertain. This CDR3 has 16 amino acids. V lost 0 bases and J lost 2, with 14 bases in between. CDR3 loop: CASSQSRGMMTYEQYF. The CDR3 DNA follows: TGCGCCAGCAGTCAATCTAGAGGGATGATGACCTACGAGCAGTACTTC.

This clonotype was recorded once. This chain joins TRBV5-1 and TRBJ2-2; 7 positions match TRBD2. J lost 0 bases, V lost 4 bases, and 6 bases had no gene match. Germline CDR1 and CDR2: SGHRS and YFSETQ. The CDR3 has 16 residues. The CDR3 here is CASSATSDTNTGELFF. The CDR3 nucleotides are TGCGCCAGCAGCGCAACTAGCGATACGAACACCGGGGAGCTGTTTTTT.

The CDR3: CSAKDGSRGTDTQYF. The CDR3 DNA follows: TGCAGTGCTAAAGACGGGAGCAGGGGGACCGATACGCAGTATTTT. The rearrangement uses TRBV20-1 and TRBJ2-3, with D possibly matching TRBD1 (7 bases). V lost 4 bases, J lost 6 bases, and 20 bases lay in between. Per the germline V gene, CDR1 is DFQATT and CDR2 is SNEGSKA (reference sequence). CDR3 length: 15 amino acids.